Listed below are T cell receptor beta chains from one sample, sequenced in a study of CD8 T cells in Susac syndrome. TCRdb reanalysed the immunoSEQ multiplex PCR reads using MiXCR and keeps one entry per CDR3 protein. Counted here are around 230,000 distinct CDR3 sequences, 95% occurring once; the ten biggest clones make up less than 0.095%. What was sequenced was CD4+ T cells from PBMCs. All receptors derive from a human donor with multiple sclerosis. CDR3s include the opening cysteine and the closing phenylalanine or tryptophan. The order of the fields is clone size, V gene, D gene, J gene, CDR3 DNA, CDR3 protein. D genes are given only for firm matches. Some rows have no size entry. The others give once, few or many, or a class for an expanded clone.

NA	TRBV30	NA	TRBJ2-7	TGTGCCTGGAGTGTACAGGAAAGACCCGAGCAGTACTTC	CAWSVQERPEQYF
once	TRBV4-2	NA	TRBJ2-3	TGTGCCAGCAGCCAAGAAAAGGACACAGATACGCAGTATTTT	CASSQEKDTDTQYF
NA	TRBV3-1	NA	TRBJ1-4	TGTGCCAGCACCCAAGACGGCAGGGGTAATGAAAAACTGTTTTTT	CASTQDGRGNEKLFF
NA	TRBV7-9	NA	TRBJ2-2	TGTGCCAGCAGCTTAGTAGGAGTCCGTGGCACCGGGGAGCTGTTTTTT	CASSLVGVRGTGELFF
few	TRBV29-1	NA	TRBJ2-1	TGCAGCGTTGGCTACAATGAGCAGTTCTTC	CSVGYNEQFF
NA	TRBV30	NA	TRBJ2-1	TGTGCCTACCAGGATGACTCCTACAATGAGCAGTTCTTC	CAYQDDSYNEQFF
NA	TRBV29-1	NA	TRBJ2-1	TGCAGCGTTGAAGAATACGGTGAGAATGAGCAGTTCTTC	CSVEEYGENEQFF
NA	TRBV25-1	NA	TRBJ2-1	TGTGCCAGCAGTGAATTGAATCTCGCATCGGGAGTTAAGCAGTTCTTC	CASSELNLASGVKQFF
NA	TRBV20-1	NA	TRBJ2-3	TGCAGTGCTAGAGACCTCGGACCAGCGCAGTATTTT	CSARDLGPAQYF
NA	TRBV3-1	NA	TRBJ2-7	TGTGCCAGCAGTCAGCGAAGGGGAGGCGAGCAGTACTTC	CASSQRRGGEQYF
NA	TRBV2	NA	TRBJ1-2	TGTGCCAGCAGCGCGGGGGGCCGTAACTATGGCTACACCTTC	CASSAGGRNYGYTF
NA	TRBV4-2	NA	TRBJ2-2	TGTGCCAGCAGCCAAGACCCTAGTCCCGGGGAGCTGTTTTTT	CASSQDPSPGELFF
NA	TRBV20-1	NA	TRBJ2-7	TGCAGTGCTAGAGATGACAGCATTAAGGGATACGAGCAGTACTTC	CSARDDSIKGYEQYF
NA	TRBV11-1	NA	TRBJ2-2	TGTGCCAGCAGCTCATACAGCACCGGGGAGCTGTTTTTT	CASSSYSTGELFF
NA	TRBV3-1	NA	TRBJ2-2	TGTGCCAGCAGCCAGCTTGACGGGGCCGGGGAGCTGTTTTTT	CASSQLDGAGELFF
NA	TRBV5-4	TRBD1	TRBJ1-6	TGTGCCAGCAGCCGGACAGGGGGCGCCCATAATTCACCCCTCCACTTT	CASSRTGGAHNSPLHF